The entry that follows covers one T cell receptor beta chain sequence. What it binds is not known. Trimming took 5 bases from V and 1 from J, leaving 24 bases between them. CDR1 and CDR2 from the germline V gene are MNHNY and SVGAGI (reference sequence). This CDR3 has 19 amino acids. The sample comes from a study of CD4 T cells in relation to SARS-CoV-2 and coronaviruses. Study at large: Patient ages ranged from roughly 20 to 75, median 38.

Sorted naive or memory CD4+ cells met CEF peptides for around eleven days. Here immunoSEQ multiplex PCR was the method, and the copy in TCRdb shows in-frame clones only, minus some. The sample has around 31,000 clones, about three quarters seen once; the top ten hold 3.4%. The material sequenced was memory CD4+ T cells from PBMCs, cultured in vitro. The sequence was collected from an adult with COVID-19. The V gene is TRBV6-6, the J gene TRBJ1-5, with TRBD1 as a possible D gene (6 bases). The CDR3 protein is CASSPGGGVRFGSNQPQHF. For the CDR3, the DNA is TGTGCCAGCAGTCCCGGCGGGGGCGTAAGGTTCGGAAGCAATCAGCCCCAGCATTTT.